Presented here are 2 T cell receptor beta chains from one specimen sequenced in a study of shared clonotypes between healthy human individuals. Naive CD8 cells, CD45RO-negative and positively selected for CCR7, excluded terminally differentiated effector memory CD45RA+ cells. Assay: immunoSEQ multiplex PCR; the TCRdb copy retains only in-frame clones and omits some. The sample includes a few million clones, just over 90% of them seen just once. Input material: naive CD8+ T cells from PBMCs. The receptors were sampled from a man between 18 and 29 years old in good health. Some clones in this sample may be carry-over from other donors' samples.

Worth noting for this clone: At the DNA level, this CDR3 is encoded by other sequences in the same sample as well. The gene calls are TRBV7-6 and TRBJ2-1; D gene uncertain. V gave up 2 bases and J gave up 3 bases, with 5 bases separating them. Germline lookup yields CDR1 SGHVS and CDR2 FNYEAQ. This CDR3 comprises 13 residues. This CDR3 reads CASSLSGYNEQFF. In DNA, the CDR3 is TGTGCCAGCAGCTTATCCGGCTACAATGAGCAGTTCTTC.

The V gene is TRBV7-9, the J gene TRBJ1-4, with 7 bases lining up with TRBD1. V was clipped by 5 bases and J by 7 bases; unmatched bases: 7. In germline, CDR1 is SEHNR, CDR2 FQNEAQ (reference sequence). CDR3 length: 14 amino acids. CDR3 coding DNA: TGTGCCAGCAGCGCCAGACAGGGTAGTGAAAAACTGTTTTTT. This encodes CASSARQGSEKLFF. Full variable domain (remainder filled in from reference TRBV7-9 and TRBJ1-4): DTGVSQNPRHKITKRGQNVTFRCDPISEHNRLYWYRQTLGQGPEFLTYFQNEAQLEKSRLLSDRFSAERPKGSFSTLEIQRTEQGDSAMYLCASSARQGSEKLFFGSGTQLSVL.